A single sample is the source of the 4 T cell receptor beta chains below, sequenced in a study of T cell responses to AZD1222 COVID-19 vaccine. Only in-frame clones appear in the TCRdb table, and some are missing; sequencing was by immunoSEQ multiplex PCR. The table includes more than 95,000 clones, approximately 85% detected once. This specimen was peripheral blood, taken 28 days after the second AZD1222 dose. The receptors here all came from an adult who received the AZD1222 COVID-19 vaccine.

This rearrangement joins TRBV13 to TRBJ1-6; D is possibly TRBD1 (5 bases). The CDR3 consists of 14 residues. V was pared by 5 bases and J by 7 bases, with 12 bases between. Germline V lookup: CDR1 PRHDT, CDR2 FYEKMQ (reference sequence). As DNA, the CDR3 is TGTGCCAGCAGCAAAGGGACGGAGAATTCACCCCTCCACTTT. As protein: CASSKGTENSPLHF.

The V gene is TRBV7-2, the J gene TRBJ1-2, with 7 positions matching TRBD1. The CDR3 length is 14 residues. Per germline, CDR1 SGHTA and CDR2 FQGNSA. V was pared by 5 bases and J by 4 bases, with 7 bases of the junction left unmatched. CDR3 sequence reads: CASSPPGQFYGYTF. The CDR3 DNA reads TGTGCCAGCAGCCCGCCGGGACAGTTCTATGGCTACACCTTC.

The rearrangement joins TRBV4-2 to TRBJ2-1; 8 nucleotides match TRBD2. The V and J ends lost 4 bases and 9 bases, in that order; junction bases with no gene match: 11. Germline V gene sequence: CDR1 LGHNA, CDR2 YNFKEQ. This CDR3 contains 15 residues. In nucleotides, the CDR3 is TGTGCCAGCAGCCCCGGGGGGGCTCAACCCACTGAGCAGTTCTTC. Translating gives CASSPGGAQPTEQFF.

The genes are TRBV4-1 and TRBJ1-3; the match to TRBD1 covers 7 bases. Germline CDR1 is MGHRA and CDR2 is YSYEKL. The CDR3 is 17 residues long. Trimming took 4 bases from V and 2 from J; bases not matched to a gene: 11. CDR3 amino acids: CASSLYQGQRPGNTIYF. The CDR3 nucleotides read TGCGCCAGCAGCCTCTACCAGGGACAGAGGCCTGGAAACACCATATATTTT.